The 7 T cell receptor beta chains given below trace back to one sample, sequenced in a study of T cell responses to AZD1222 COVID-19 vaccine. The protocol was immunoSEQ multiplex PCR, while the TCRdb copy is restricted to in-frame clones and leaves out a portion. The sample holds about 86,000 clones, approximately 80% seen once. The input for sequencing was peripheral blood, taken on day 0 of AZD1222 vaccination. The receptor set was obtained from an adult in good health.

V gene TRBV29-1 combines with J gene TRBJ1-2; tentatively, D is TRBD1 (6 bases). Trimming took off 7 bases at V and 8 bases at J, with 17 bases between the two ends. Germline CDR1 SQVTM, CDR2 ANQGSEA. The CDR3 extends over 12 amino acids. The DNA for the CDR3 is TGCAGCGGGACAGCTCCTGAGTTCGGCTACACCTTC. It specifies CSGTAPEFGYTF.

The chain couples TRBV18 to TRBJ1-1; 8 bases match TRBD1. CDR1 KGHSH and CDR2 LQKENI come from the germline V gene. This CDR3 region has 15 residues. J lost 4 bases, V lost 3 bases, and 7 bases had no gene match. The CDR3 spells CASSPVQGGSTEAFF. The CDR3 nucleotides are TGTGCCAGCTCACCGGTACAGGGGGGGAGCACTGAAGCTTTCTTT.

CDR3 DNA sequence: TGCGCCAGCAGCACCCAGGGGCCCGGCGGTGAAAAACTGTTTTTT. As protein: CASSTQGPGGEKLFF. The rearrangement joins TRBV5-1 to TRBJ1-4; D might be TRBD1 (6 bases). Germline assignment: CDR1 SGHRS and CDR2 YFSETQ. V was shortened by 4 bases and J by 7 bases, with 17 bases between the two germline ends. The CDR3 has 15 amino acids.

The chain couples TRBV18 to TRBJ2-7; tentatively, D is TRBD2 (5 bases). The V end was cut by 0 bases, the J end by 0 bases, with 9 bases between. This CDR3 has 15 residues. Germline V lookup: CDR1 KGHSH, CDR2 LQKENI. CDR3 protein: CASSPPPGSSYEQYF. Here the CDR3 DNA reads TGTGCCAGCTCACCACCTCCGGGAAGCTCCTACGAGCAGTACTTC.

CDR3 in amino acids: CATSRDLAGGAHEQFF. The CDR3 DNA sequence: TGTGCCACCAGCAGAGATCTTGCGGGAGGGGCCCATGAGCAGTTCTTC. The chain combines TRBV15 with TRBJ2-1; 9 positions agree with TRBD2. The length of the CDR3 is 16 residues. Looked up from germline, CDR1 is LNHNV and CDR2 is YYDKDF (reference sequence). Trimming took 0 bases from V and 8 from J; bases not matched to a gene: 8.

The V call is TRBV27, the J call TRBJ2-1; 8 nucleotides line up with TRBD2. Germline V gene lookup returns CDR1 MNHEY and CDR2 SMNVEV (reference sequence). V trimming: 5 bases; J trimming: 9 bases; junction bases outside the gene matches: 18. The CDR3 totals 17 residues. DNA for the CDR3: TGTGCCAGCAGTATCGGTGGCCGTCAAGCGGGAGTGACTGAGCAGTTCTTC. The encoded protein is CASSIGGRQAGVTEQFF.

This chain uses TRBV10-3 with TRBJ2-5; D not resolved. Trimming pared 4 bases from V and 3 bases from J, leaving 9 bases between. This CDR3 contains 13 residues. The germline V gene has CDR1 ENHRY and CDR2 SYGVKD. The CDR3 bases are TGTGCCATCAGTGTGGTTGGGGAAGAGACCCAGTACTTC. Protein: CAISVVGEETQYF.